This T cell receptor beta chain appears in the sequencing data of a study of monozygotic twins with inflammatory bowel disease (dated by TCRdb to between 2018 and 2021). In the study overall: A total of roughly 28 monozygotic twin pairs were included in the full study, comprising nine German pairs (four IBD-concordant, five IBD-discordant) and 19 IBD-discordant Danish pairs. Each individual had, on average, about 151 000 unique TCRalpha sequences and 181 000 unique TCRbeta sequences available for analysis. The search for disease-associated traits relied mainly on comparing IBD patients with their genetically identical healthy co-twins within discordant pairs.

From each donor, an approximately 2.5 ml peripheral blood sample was collected into PAXgene tubes and kept at -80 degrees C. Total RNA was isolated from whole blood with the PAXgene blood miRNA kit on an automated QIAcube, without T cell sorting. Peripheral blood from monozygotic twin pairs who were concordant or discordant for inflammatory bowel disease underwent deep TCRalpha and TCRbeta repertoire profiling using unique molecular barcoding. Smoking habits were recorded for all twin pairs, with individuals classified as current, former or never smokers. According to the germline V gene (reference sequence), CDR1 reads DFQATT and CDR2 reads SNEGSKA. The CDR3 measures 15 amino acids from cysteine to phenylalanine. The DNA is unrecorded. To prepare the library, 5' RACE was applied. Each TCR library was prepared from around 3,200 ng of total RNA. For each sample, cDNA was synthesized in eight separate reactions using SMARTScribe reverse transcriptase. During cDNA synthesis, template switching introduced unique molecular identifiers that contained a 6-nucleotide sample barcode. Two nested PCRs of about 16 and 10 cycles amplified the TCRalpha and TCRbeta cDNA, and bead purification followed each PCR. Before amplification, the cDNA was treated with uracil DNA-glycosylase and purified using the QIAquick PCR purification kit. The second PCR was the step at which Illumina TruSeq-compatible adapters and sample-specific barcodes were added. TapeStation and Qubit were used to check library quality and concentration, and 5 ng of each library went into the pool. Sequencing of pooled libraries was carried out on an Illumina HiSeq2500 single-index Rapid Run using 2 x 100 bp reads and custom sequencing primers. As for the original processing: MiGEC version 1.2.6 was used for UMI-based consensus assembly, which corrected PCR and sequencing errors. MiXCR version 2.1.1 was used to carry out V(D)J alignment, clonotype assembly and CDR3 extraction. To normalise gene usage, clonotype sharing and MAIT/NKT TCR abundance, the top 1000, 10 000 and 20 000 clonotypes in each sample were analysed. After downsampling to 27 000 UMIs, diversity was calculated as the inverse Simpson index using the vegan R package. Paired Mann-Whitney U tests were applied to discordant twin pairs, with Benjamini-Hochberg correction for multiple testing. Following TCRdb reprocessing, every CDR3 protein sequence forms one entry, and DNA is not provided. The V and J calls reflect TCRdb's pipeline rather than the authors' work. The sample's records list 120,000 to 150,000 distinct CDR3 sequences. The leading ten clones occupy 2% to 3% of the sample.

For this clonotype: Its antigen target is currently unknown.

General conclusions and limits of the study: Distinction between different T cell subtypes could not be achieved in the analysis. Repertoire similarity did not differ between concordant and discordant twins, which could be due to limited statistical power. IBD patients had lower TCRbeta repertoire diversity, measured by the inverse Simpson index, than their healthy co-twins. Because patients were on differing immunosuppressive treatments, the repertoires may have picked up extra background noise and inter-individual variability. No single strong signal or clonotype linked to IBD turned up in the results, so the idea that one exists was not supported. Fewer clonotypes were shared with other individuals by IBD patients than by healthy twins, most markedly in patients showing signs of disease activity.

The chain was built from TRBV20-1 and TRBJ2-1; TCRdb outputs TRBD2, but without DNA this stays unchecked. Sequenced input: blood. The sequence was collected from a human donor with ulcerative colitis or Crohn's disease, or a healthy co-twin of an affected twin (not recorded which). The CDR3 protein sequence reads: CSARDKASVGSEQFF.